The 3 T cell receptor beta chains presented below share a single source sample, sequenced in a study of blood T cell repertoires in COVID-19. Profiled with immunoSEQ multiplex PCR; TCRdb holds only in-frame clones, not every one. This table has under 200,000 clones, 60% to 80% appearing once. Sequencing was carried out using peripheral blood. Receptor source: a man between 65 and 85 years old with acute or convalescent COVID-19.

This sequence joins TRBV9 and TRBJ1-1; D gene unclear. Germline CDR1 reads SGDLS; CDR2 reads YYNGEE. Trimming stripped 4 bases from V and 2 bases from J, with 15 bases between. This CDR3 spans 15 amino acids. CDR3 loop: CASSLALTGNTEAFF. The CDR3 nucleotides read TGTGCCAGCAGCTTAGCCTTGACGGGAAACACTGAAGCTTTCTTT.

This chain connects TRBV5-1 to TRBJ2-1; 8 positions agree with TRBD2. V gave up 4 bases and J gave up 11 bases; unmatched junction bases: 11. This CDR3 is built from 14 residues. The V gene's germline CDR1 is SGHRS and CDR2 YFSETQ. CDR3 nucleotides: TGCGCCAGCAGCATTGCCCCAGCGGGAGATCAGCAGTTCTTC. Amino acid sequence: CASSIAPAGDQQFF.

This clone is labeled as medium-sized. In the same sample, other DNA sequences code for this CDR3. The chain is built from TRBV6-5 and TRBJ1-1, with TRBD1 matching over 9 bases. CDR3 length equals 15 residues. Trimming took 0 bases from V and 3 from J; bases not matched to a gene: 2. Germline V lookup: CDR1 MNHEY, CDR2 SVGAGI. The CDR3 loop is CASSYSRTGDTEAFF. The CDR3 bases are TGTGCCAGCAGTTACTCGAGGACAGGGGACACTGAAGCTTTCTTT.